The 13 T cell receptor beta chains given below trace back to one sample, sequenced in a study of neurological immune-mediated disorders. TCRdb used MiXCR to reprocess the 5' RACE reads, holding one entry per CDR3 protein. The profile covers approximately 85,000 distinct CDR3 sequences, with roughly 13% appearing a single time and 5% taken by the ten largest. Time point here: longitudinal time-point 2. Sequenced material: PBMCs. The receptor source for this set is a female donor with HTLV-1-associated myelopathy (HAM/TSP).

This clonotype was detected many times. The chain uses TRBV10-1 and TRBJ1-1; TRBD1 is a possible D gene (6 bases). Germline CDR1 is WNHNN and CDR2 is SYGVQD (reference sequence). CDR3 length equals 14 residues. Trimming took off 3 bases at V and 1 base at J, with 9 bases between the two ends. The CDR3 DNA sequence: TGCGCCAGCAGTGACGGACAGAGGAACACTGAAGCTTTCTTT. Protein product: CASSDGQRNTEAFF.

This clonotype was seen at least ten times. CDR3 coding DNA: TGCAGCGTTGGGCACGGGGGGACAGGAAACACCATATATTTT. Its translation: CSVGHGGTGNTIYF. V usage is TRBV29-1 and J usage is TRBJ1-3; possibly TRBD1 for D (6 bases). V shed 4 bases and J shed 4 bases, with 14 bases lying between them. The V gene's germline CDR1 is SQVTM and CDR2 ANQGSEA. The CDR3 covers 14 residues.

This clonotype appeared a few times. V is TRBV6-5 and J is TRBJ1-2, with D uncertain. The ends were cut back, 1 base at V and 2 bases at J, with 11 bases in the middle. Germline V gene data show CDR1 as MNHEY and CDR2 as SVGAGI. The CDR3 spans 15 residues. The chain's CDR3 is CASSYFQVGNYGYTF. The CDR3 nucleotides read TGTGCCAGCAGTTACTTCCAGGTCGGAAACTATGGCTACACCTTC.

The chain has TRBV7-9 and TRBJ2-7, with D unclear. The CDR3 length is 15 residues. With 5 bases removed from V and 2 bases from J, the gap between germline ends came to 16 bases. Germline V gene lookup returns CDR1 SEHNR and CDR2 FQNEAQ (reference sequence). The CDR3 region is CASSHPASRTYEQYF. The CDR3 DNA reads TGTGCCAGCAGCCATCCCGCTTCCAGAACCTACGAGCAGTACTTC.

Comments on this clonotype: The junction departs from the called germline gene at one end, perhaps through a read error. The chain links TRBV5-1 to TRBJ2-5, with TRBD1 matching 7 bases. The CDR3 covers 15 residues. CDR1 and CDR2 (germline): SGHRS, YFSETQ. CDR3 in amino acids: CASSLKTGHQDTQYF. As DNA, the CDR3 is TGCGCCAGCAGCTTGAAGACAGGGCACCAAGATACCCAGTACTTC. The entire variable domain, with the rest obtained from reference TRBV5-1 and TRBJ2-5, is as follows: KAGVTQTPRYLIKTRGQQVTLSCSPISGHRSVSWYQQTPGQGLQFLFEYFSETQRNKGNFPGRFSGRQFSNSRSEMNVSTLELGDSALYLCASSLKTGHQDTQYFGPGTRLLVL.

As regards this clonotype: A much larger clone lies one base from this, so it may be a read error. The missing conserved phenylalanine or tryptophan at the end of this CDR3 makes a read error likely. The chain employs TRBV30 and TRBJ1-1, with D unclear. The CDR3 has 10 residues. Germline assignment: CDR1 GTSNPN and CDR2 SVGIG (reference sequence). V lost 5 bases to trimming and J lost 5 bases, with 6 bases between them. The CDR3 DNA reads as TGTGCCTGGGGGAGGACTGAAGCTTTCCTT. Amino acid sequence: CAWGRTEAFL.

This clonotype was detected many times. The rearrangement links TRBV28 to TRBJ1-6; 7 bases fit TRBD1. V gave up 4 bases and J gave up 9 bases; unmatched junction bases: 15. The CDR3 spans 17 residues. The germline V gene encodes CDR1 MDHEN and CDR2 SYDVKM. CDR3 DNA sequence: TGTGCCAGCAGTTCCCAGGGGGGCGCGGTTTCCAGTTCACCCCTCCACTTT. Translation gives CASSSQGGAVSSSPLHF.

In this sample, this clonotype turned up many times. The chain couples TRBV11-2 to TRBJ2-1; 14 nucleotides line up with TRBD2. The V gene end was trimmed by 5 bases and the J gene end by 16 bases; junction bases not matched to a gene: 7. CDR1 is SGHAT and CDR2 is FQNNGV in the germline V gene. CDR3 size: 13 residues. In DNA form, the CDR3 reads TGTGCCAGCAGCCTGGGGACTAGCGGGGGCAAATTCTTC. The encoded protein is CASSLGTSGGKFF. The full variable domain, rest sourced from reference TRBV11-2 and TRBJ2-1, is EAGVAQSPRYKIIEKRQSVAFWCNPISGHATLYWYQQILGQGPKLLIQFQNNGVVDDSQLPKDRFSAERLKGVDSTLKIQPAKLEDSAVYLCASSLGTSGGKFFGPGTRLTVL.

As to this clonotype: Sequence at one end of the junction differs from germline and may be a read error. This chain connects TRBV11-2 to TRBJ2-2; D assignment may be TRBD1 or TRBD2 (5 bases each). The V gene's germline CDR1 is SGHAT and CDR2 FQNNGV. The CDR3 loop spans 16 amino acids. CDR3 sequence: CASSNRSGACTEELFF. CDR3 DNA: TGTGCCAGCAGCAACCGCTCCGGGGCCTGCACCGAGGAGCTGTTTTTT.

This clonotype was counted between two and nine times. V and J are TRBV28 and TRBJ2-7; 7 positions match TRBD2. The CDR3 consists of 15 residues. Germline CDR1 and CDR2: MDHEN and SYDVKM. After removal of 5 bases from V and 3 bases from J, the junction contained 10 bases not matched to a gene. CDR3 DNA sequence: TGTGCCAGCAGTCTACGGTCCCCGGGAGGCTACGAGCAGTACTTC. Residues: CASSLRSPGGYEQYF.

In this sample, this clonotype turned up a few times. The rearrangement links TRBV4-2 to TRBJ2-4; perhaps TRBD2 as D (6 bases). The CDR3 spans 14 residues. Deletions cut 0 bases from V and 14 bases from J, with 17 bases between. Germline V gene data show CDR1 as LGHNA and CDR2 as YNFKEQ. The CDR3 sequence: CASSQEEGGTSKYF. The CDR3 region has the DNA TGTGCCAGCAGCCAAGAAGAGGGTGGGACTTCTAAGTACTTC.

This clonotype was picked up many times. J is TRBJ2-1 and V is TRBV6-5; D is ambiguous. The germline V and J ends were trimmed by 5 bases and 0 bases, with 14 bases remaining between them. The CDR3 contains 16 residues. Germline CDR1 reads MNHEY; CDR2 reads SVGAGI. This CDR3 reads CASSHHLRSSYNEQFF. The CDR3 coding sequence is TGTGCCAGCAGTCACCACCTGAGGTCCTCCTACAATGAGCAGTTCTTC.

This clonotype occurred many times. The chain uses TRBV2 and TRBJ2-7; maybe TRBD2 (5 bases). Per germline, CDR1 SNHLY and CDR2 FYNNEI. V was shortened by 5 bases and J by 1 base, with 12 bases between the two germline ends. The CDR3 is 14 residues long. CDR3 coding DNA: TGTGCCAGCAGTCGGGAAGGACCGTCCTACGAGCAGTACTTC. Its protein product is CASSREGPSYEQYF.